A selection of T cell receptor beta chains follows, all from one sample in a study of blood T cell repertoires in COVID-19. Libraries were prepared by immunoSEQ multiplex PCR; TCRdb keeps only in-frame clonotypes and omits some of them. The data contain about 350,000 clones, around 87% of them singletons. The sample comprised PBMCs or T cells enriched from blood (not recorded which). The receptors were sampled from a woman under 40 who had recovered from COVID-19. The CDR3 runs from the conserved cysteine through the conserved F or W. A clone size is listed for some rows: how often the clone was seen (once, few, many), or a class if it is expanded.

few TRBV11-1 CASSLIPGHNEQFF
once TRBV5-6 CASSYSTGAALSGYTF
. TRBV12-3/TRBV12-4 CASSDERGDTQYF
. TRBV3-1/TRBV3-2 CASSHSRDTVPPYNSPLHF
. TRBV27 CASSGTGVQPQHF
. TRBV5-1 CASSLGGSLGYGYTF
. TRBV11-2 CASTLGPDSSYEQYF
. TRBV7-9 CASSPLGSSYEQYF
. TRBV5-4 CASSPGEGDYFDTQYF
few TRBV27 CASSPIFPDRGRRGYTF
. TRBV3-1/TRBV3-2 CASSHRDAEAFF
once TRBV5-4 CASSLEGQGADEQYF
. TRBV3-1/TRBV3-2 CASSPGGSFTDTQYF
. TRBV5-1 CASSFSGTGNTEAFF
. TRBV11-2 CASRHNRGSNYGYTF
. TRBV27 CASRKNWEDEQYF
. TRBV7-6 CASTQAGSSYNEQFF
once TRBV6-5 CASSPSFGNTIYF
. TRBV27 CASGPGGEQYF
. TRBV5-4 CASSPQGIMNTEAFF
. TRBV10-1 CASSDQGMNGEKLFF
. TRBV19 CASGYSGGSTDTQYF
. TRBV19 CASTDRGWENTIYF
. TRBV27 CASSLSLAGTQHF
. TRBV9 CASDRGGELFF
. TRBV10-3 CATSTGNNEKLFF
. TRBV5-1 CASSRTRASEAFF
few TRBV12-3/TRBV12-4 CASSKTGRTEAFF
. TRBV11-2 CASSYLVGSSDTQYF
. TRBV6-6 CASSRKPGTGGAETQYF
. TRBV6-2/TRBV6-3 CASSPVGGQETQYF
. TRBV4-1 CASSQDGSSSNNEQFF
few TRBV2 CASRSSGGNEKLFF
few TRBV7-9 CASSPQKNGYTF
. TRBV28 CASNPQMSGYGYTF
. TRBV13 CASSWGTVEGYGYTF
once TRBV7-9 CASSHRDRGSRLSYEQYF
. TRBV5-4 CASSQGGMEETQYF
. TRBV29-1 CSVVRANTEAFF
. TRBV7-8 CASSLLYARAEAFF
. TRBV4-2 CASSQDLRTGGGPDTQYF
. TRBV5-1 CASSPGGANYGYTF